This passage covers 21 T cell receptor beta chains from one sample sequenced in a study of control samples from healthy donors and cancer patients. Sequencing used immunoSEQ multiplex PCR; TCRdb keeps in-frame clones, though not all of them. The sample lists under 200,000 clones; approximately 96% were seen once. Specimen: blood. These receptors came from a woman aged 25-40 years in good health.

The V call is TRBV6-4, the J call TRBJ1-1, with D hard to call. Germline CDR1 is MRHNA and CDR2 is SNTAGT. The CDR3 totals 14 residues. V was trimmed by 5 bases and J by 6 bases, leaving 16 bases between them. This chain's CDR3 is CASSPTAEFAEAFF. CDR3 DNA sequence: TGTGCCAGCAGTCCCACGGCGGAATTCGCTGAAGCTTTCTTT.

The chain couples TRBV9 to TRBJ1-1; D gene uncertain. Germline V gene lookup returns CDR1 SGDLS and CDR2 YYNGEE. Trimming removed 3 bases at V and 1 base at J, with 7 bases between. The CDR3 is made up of 13 amino acids. The DNA of the CDR3 is TGTGCCAGCAGCGGAGGACCGAACACTGAAGCTTTCTTT. Its translation: CASSGGPNTEAFF.

The CDR3 nucleotides read TGTGCCAGCCGAAGAGAAAATTCACCCCTCCACTTT. This translates into CASRRENSPLHF. The chain carries TRBV2 and TRBJ1-6; no definite D call. V dropped 8 bases and J dropped 7 bases, with 9 bases sitting between them. In germline, CDR1 is SNHLY, CDR2 FYNNEI. CDR3 size: 12 residues.

The chain has TRBV2 and TRBJ1-6; weak D call: TRBD1 (5 bases). From germline, CDR1 is SNHLY and CDR2 FYNNEI. Trimming took off 4 bases at V and 9 bases at J, with 10 bases between the two ends. The CDR3 consists of 13 residues. CDR3 amino acids: CASSVGHSSPLHF. CDR3 DNA sequence: TGTGCCAGCAGTGTGGGGCATAGTTCACCCCTCCACTTT.

V and J are TRBV9 and TRBJ2-1, with 7 bases identical to TRBD1. The V gene end was trimmed by 2 bases and the J gene end by 3 bases; junction bases not matched to a gene: 5. Germline loops: CDR1 SGDLS, CDR2 YYNGEE. The CDR3 is 15 amino acids. This chain's CDR3 is CASSVLQGNYNEQFF. CDR3 coding DNA: TGTGCCAGCAGCGTTCTACAGGGGAACTACAATGAGCAGTTCTTC.

As to this clone: A junction end diverges from the germline sequence, so it may reflect a read error. The chain combines TRBV28 with TRBJ2-1; TRBD2 agrees at 8 bases. Germline V gene data show CDR1 as MDHEN and CDR2 as SYDVKM. The CDR3 runs 14 residues. The CDR3 here is CASSLRVSGLGAVF. The CDR3 DNA reads as TGTGCCAGCAGTTTACGTGTTTCGGGACTAGGGGCCGTCTTC.

The chain uses TRBV5-6 and TRBJ1-2; D gene uncertain. This CDR3 is 14 amino acids long. CDR1 and CDR2 (germline): SGHDT, YYEEEE. Trimming stripped 1 base from V and 3 bases from J, with 10 bases between. The CDR3 DNA follows: TGTGCCAGCAGCTTGCTAGGGTCGGACTATGGCTACACCTTC. Translation: CASSLLGSDYGYTF.

The J gene is TRBJ2-7, the V gene TRBV28; D is perhaps TRBD1 (5 bases). The germline gives CDR1 MDHEN, CDR2 SYDVKM. The CDR3 length is 11 residues. V gave up 5 bases and J gave up 4 bases, with 6 bases separating them. This CDR3 reads CASSDSYEQYF. The CDR3, as DNA: TGTGCCAGCAGTGACAGTTACGAGCAGTACTTC.

V is TRBV6-1 and J is TRBJ2-3, with TRBD2 matching 12 bases. V gave up 4 bases and J gave up 6 bases; unmatched junction bases: 8. The CDR3 has 16 amino acids. Germline loops: CDR1 MNHNS, CDR2 SASEGT. CDR3 DNA sequence: TGTGCCAGCAGTGCCACTAGCGGGGGGCTCGGGGATACGCAGTATTTT. As protein: CASSATSGGLGDTQYF.

The chain employs TRBV28 and TRBJ1-1; TRBD1 might be the D (6 bases). In germline, CDR1 is MDHEN, CDR2 SYDVKM. V shed 1 base and J shed 8 bases, with 14 bases lying between them. This CDR3 spans 14 amino acids. CDR3 DNA: TGTGCCAGCAGTTTATACAGGGCAAAGCTAGAAGCTTTCTTT. It specifies CASSLYRAKLEAFF.

The gene calls are TRBV3-1 (or the pseudogene TRBV3-2) and TRBJ2-4; the D gene is possibly TRBD2 (5 bases). V lost 1 base and J lost 13, with 8 bases in between. Germline CDR1 LGHDT, CDR2 YNNKEL (reference sequence). This CDR3 comprises 11 residues. CDR3 in amino acids: CASSQGPGQYF. CDR3 nucleotides: TGTGCCAGCAGCCAAGGACCGGGACAGTACTTC.

The CDR3 sequence is CASSLRTGSGELFF. CDR3 nucleotide sequence: TGTGCCAGCAGTTTACGCACAGGGTCCGGGGAGCTGTTTTTT. This chain joins TRBV27 and TRBJ2-2; D is possibly TRBD1 (6 bases). CDR1 is MNHEY and CDR2 is SMNVEV in the germline V gene (reference sequence). The CDR3 covers 14 residues. V was shortened by 2 bases and J by 6 bases, with 10 bases between the two germline ends.

The rearrangement joins TRBV5-1 to TRBJ2-3, with D uncertain. The CDR3 totals 11 residues. The V end was cut by 4 bases, the J end by 5 bases, with 5 bases between. Germline V gene sequence: CDR1 SGHRS, CDR2 YFSETQ. In DNA form, the CDR3 reads TGCGCCAGCAGCCTGGGAGATACGCAGTATTTT. This translates into CASSLGDTQYF.

The rearrangement uses TRBV5-1 and TRBJ2-3, with 9 bases identical to TRBD2. Germline V gives CDR1 SGHRS, CDR2 YFSETQ. With V trimmed by 7 bases and J by 3 bases, 9 bases remained unmatched. The CDR3 is made up of 15 amino acids. The CDR3 sequence: CASAPGRGGTDTQYF. CDR3 DNA sequence: TGCGCCAGCGCACCTGGGCGGGGGGGGACAGATACGCAGTATTTT.

The chain is built from TRBV2 and TRBJ1-5, with 7 nucleotides matching TRBD1. The CDR3 sequence is 16 residues long. V was pared by 1 base and J by 4 bases, with 7 bases of the junction left unmatched. CDR1 and CDR2 from the germline V gene are SNHLY and FYNNEI. The CDR3 DNA follows: TGTGCCAGCAGTGAAGGGACAGGTTTAATGAATCAGCCCCAGCATTTT. As protein: CASSEGTGLMNQPQHF. The full variable domain, its missing parts supplied by reference TRBV2 and TRBJ1-5, is EPEVTQTPSHQVTQMGQEVILRCVPISNHLYFYWYRQILGQKVEFLVSFYNNEISEKSEIFDDQFSVERPDGSNFTLKIRSTKLEDSAMYFCASSEGTGLMNQPQHFGDGTRLSIL.

The V gene is TRBV21-1, the J gene TRBJ2-1; the DNA was not used to check the table's D call, TRBD1. TRBV21-1 has pseudogene status. The CDR3 is 16 amino acids. This CDR3 is CASSRPVQGGHNEQFF. For the CDR3, the DNA is TGTGCCAGCAGTAGGCCGGTACAGGGTGGCCACAATGAGCAGTTCTTC.

V is TRBV19 and J is TRBJ1-1, with D unclear. The CDR3 extends over 17 amino acids. The ends were cut back, 3 bases at V and 0 bases at J, with 17 bases in the middle. Germline V gives CDR1 LNHDA, CDR2 SQIVND (reference sequence). CDR3 sequence reads: CASSMSFGGGMNTEAFF. The CDR3 nucleotides read TGTGCCAGTAGTATGTCGTTCGGCGGAGGGATGAACACTGAAGCTTTCTTT.

The chain links TRBV7-6 to TRBJ2-3; D is uncertain. V was cut by 2 bases and J by 4 bases, with 16 bases left in between. Germline CDR1 SGHVS, CDR2 FNYEAQ. This CDR3 region has 16 residues. The CDR3 bases are TGTGCCAGCAGCTTAAATCCCCCGCCCGCCGCAGATACGCAGTATTTT. It yields the protein CASSLNPPPAADTQYF.

The chain joins TRBV9 to TRBJ2-3; no clear D. The CDR3 is 12 residues long. Germline V gene lookup returns CDR1 SGDLS and CDR2 YYNGEE. V was shortened by 3 bases and J by 7 bases, with 9 bases between the two germline ends. CDR3 bases: TGTGCCAGCAGCGGGGATGGTAATACGCAGTATTTT. Translation: CASSGDGNTQYF. The full variable domain, completed using reference TRBV9 and TRBJ2-3, is DSGVTQTPKHLITATGQRVTLRCSPRSGDLSVYWYQQSLDQGLQFLIQYYNGEERAKGNILERFSAQQFPDLHSELNLSSLELGDSALYFCASSGDGNTQYFGPGTRLTVL.

The rearrangement joins TRBV7-9 to TRBJ1-1; 9 nucleotides line up with TRBD1. Germline trimming cut 2 bases from V and 3 bases from J; bases unmatched to any gene: 7. There are 16 residues in the CDR3. Per germline, CDR1 SEHNR and CDR2 FQNEAQ (reference sequence). DNA for the CDR3: TGTGCCAGCAGCTTAACAGGGGGCCCCGTAGACACTGAAGCTTTCTTT. Its translation is CASSLTGGPVDTEAFF.

The genes are TRBV28 and TRBJ2-1, with 8 bases that match TRBD1. V lost 6 bases to trimming and J lost 9 bases; unmatched junction nucleotides: 7. The length of the CDR3 is 13 residues. Germline assignment: CDR1 MDHEN and CDR2 SYDVKM. CDR3 residues: CASSFQGATEQFF. The CDR3 bases are TGTGCCAGCAGCTTTCAGGGGGCAACTGAGCAGTTCTTC.